This T cell receptor beta chain was profiled in a study of T-cell reconstitution after alpha-beta-depleted transplantation in children (dated by TCRdb to between 2015 and 2016). At the level of the whole study: T-cell immune reconstitution after TCRalphabeta/CD19-depleted allogeneic hematopoietic cell transplantation in children was quantitatively tracked in the study by means of TCR repertoire profiling.

On this clonotype itself: Its antigen is unknown. No much larger clonotype is one base removed from it; base qualities were not supplied.

Library preparation used PCR. Sequencing instrument: Illumina HiSeq 2500. To normalize quantification of the TCRbeta repertoire, the TCR libraries were built with molecular barcoding that relied on unique molecular identifiers. In-frame beta chains were kept once TCRdb had trimmed the public reads at Q25 with fastp and called clones with MiXCR. Rows with a matching CDR3 protein are joined into one entry that keeps the most common DNA and genes. For this sample the table gives roughly 500,000 distinct CDR3 sequences, of which 32% were detected only once. 2.4% of the sample goes to the ten largest clones. V loses 8 bases, J loses 5 bases, and the germline ends lie 9 bases apart. The CDR3 measures 12 amino acids from cysteine to phenylalanine. Only the CDR3 region is kept as DNA, spanning 36 bases read in frame from base 1. CDR1 is given as SEHNR and CDR2 as FQNEAQ, both from the germline V gene (reference sequence).

This chain joins TRBV7-9 to TRBJ2-2; the D region possibly corresponds to TRBD2 (5 bases align). The sequence was obtained from a human donor who donated a stem cell graft to a child with aplastic anemia. Here the sequenced sample was PBMCs from the stem cell graft donor, taken from the stem cell graft. CDR3 protein: CASCPGTGELFF. The DNA sequence is given as TGTGCCAGCTGCCCGGGGACCGGGGAGCTGTTTTTT. With all but the CDR3 taken from the reference TRBV7-9 and TRBJ2-2 genes, the full variable domain is: DTGVSQNPRHKITKRGQNVTFRCDPISEHNRLYWYRQTLGQGPEFLTYFQNEAQLEKSRLLSDRFSAERPKGSFSTLEIQRTEQGDSAMYLCASCPGTGELFFGEGSRLTVL.